This T cell receptor (beta chain) was identified during a study of cytomegalovirus exposure and HLA in healthy donors. The table came from immunoSEQ multiplex PCR; TCRdb's copy has only in-frame clones and leaves some out. The sample yields 150,000 to 250,000 clones, around 83% seen once. As concerns this clone: Its specificity is unknown.

The CDR3 has 16 amino acids. The trim removed 5 bases at V and 6 bases at J, leaving 13 bases unmatched. CDR1 and CDR2 (germline): SNHLY, FYNNEI. The study, taken as a whole, reports: Some TCR beta chains (approximately 180 of them) were listed as cytomegalovirus-associated. TCR clusters originating in the first cohort tended to co-occur in the 120 validation repertoires, according to a later analysis.

The rearrangement uses TRBV2 and TRBJ2-3; 8 nucleotides agree with TRBD2. This sequence originates from a woman aged 25 to 45 in good health and CMV-seropositive. The sample taken for sequencing was PBMCs. Here the CDR3 DNA reads TGTGCCAGCAGTTTTTTGACGGGAGGGGGTCGGGATACGCAGTATTTT. Its translation is CASSFLTGGGRDTQYF.